This paragraph covers one TCR beta chain sequence. Its matching antigen is unknown. This specimen belongs to a study of CD8+CD57+ T cells in acquired aplastic anemia. Study observations and caveats: Patients and controls had in common 25 to 35 CD8+ CDR3 sequences.

The CDR3 spans 16 residues. Germline assignment: CDR1 LNHNV and CDR2 YYDKDF (reference sequence). V shed 3 bases and J shed 4 bases, with 18 bases lying between them. Genomic DNA acted as the template from which TCR beta VDJ combination and CDR3 sequence profiling were carried out. One entry per CDR3 protein, called by TCRdb with MiXCR from the reads. The profile shows tens of thousands of distinct CDR3 sequences, around 82% of them singletons. The chain links TRBV15 to TRBJ2-5; a possible D gene is TRBD2 (6 bases). The sample taken for sequencing was sorted CD4+, CD8+, or CD8+CD57+ T cells (not recorded which) from PBMCs. The clonotype was recovered from a human donor in good health, serving as a control. This chain's CDR3 is CATSSTGDVFGETQYF. Here the CDR3 DNA reads TGTGCCACCAGCAGTACGGGGGATGTGTTTGGAGAGACCCAGTACTTC. Complete variable domain (other parts from reference TRBV15 and TRBJ2-5): DAMVIQNPRYQVTQFGKPVTLSCSQTLNHNVMYWYQQKSSQAPKLLFHYYDKDFNNEADTPDNFQSRRPNTSFCFLDIRSPGLGDTAMYLCATSSTGDVFGETQYFGPGTRLLVL.